This TCR beta chain came from a study of T cell repertoires in cytomegalovirus infection. Germline CDR1 SGHVS, CDR2 FQNEAQ. The CDR3 covers 14 residues. In regard to this clonotype: A read error may explain this, as a much larger clone is one base away.

TCRdb itself ran the reads through MiXCR, one entry per CDR3 protein. The sample includes some 680,000 distinct CDR3 sequences, approximately 40% of them seen just once. The TCR was taken from a human donor in good health (CMV status not recorded). Some clones in this sample may be carry-over from other donors' samples. The gene calls are TRBV7-8 and TRBJ1-1; no clear D. The sequenced sample was PBMCs. The CDR3, as DNA: TGTGCCAGCAGCTTAGATCCAGATATCACTGACGCTTTCTTT. This translates into CASSLDPDITDAFF.